This T cell receptor (beta chain) was retrieved from a study of T cell clonality in common variable immunodeficiency. Regarding the study as a whole: Compared with controls, CVID subjects had fewer shared TCRbeta clones.

This clone occurred many times. The antigen remains undetermined. The CDR3 extends 3 residues past the end of the read, so its final part is completed from the germline J gene. Profiled with immunoSEQ multiplex PCR; TCRdb holds only in-frame clones, not every one. The repertoire shows about 74,000 clones, none seen only once; the top ten take about 0.8%. Trimming cost V 5 bases and J 0 bases; bases outside gene matches: 4. CDR1 LNHDA and CDR2 SQIVND come from the germline V gene (reference sequence). The CDR3 covers 15 residues. The TCR comes from a person aged 18 to 69 in good health. The sample comprised peripheral blood mononuclear cells. The gene calls are TRBV19 and TRBJ2-7; 10 positions agree with TRBD2. The CDR3 loop reads CASSPWTSGSYEQYF. The sequenced part of the CDR3 DNA is TGTGCCAGTAGTCCATGGACTAGCGGCTCCTACGAG.